Listed below are T cell receptor beta chains from one sample, sequenced in a study of blood T cell repertoires in COVID-19. Using immunoSEQ multiplex PCR, the repertoire was profiled, and TCRdb retains in-frame clones only, with some absent. Among around 180,000 clones listed, over 75% were seen once. Material for sequencing was peripheral blood. The receptors derive from a human donor with active or convalescent COVID-19. The donor label of this sample is uncertain. CDR3s include the opening cysteine and the closing phenylalanine or tryptophan. Fields, in order: clone size, V gene, D gene, J gene, CDR3 protein, CDR3 DNA. The D gene is left open where the match is weak. The size field is filled for only some rows; it gives once, few, many or a size class.

size: -
V: TRBV18
D: TRBD1
J: TRBJ1-1
CDR3: CASSPSGGHTEAFF
DNA: TGTGCCAGCTCACCGTCAGGGGGCCACACTGAAGCTTTCTTT

size: -
V: TRBV6-5
D: -
J: TRBJ2-5
CDR3: CASKRTALGTQYF
DNA: TGTGCCAGCAAACGGACAGCCTTAGGGACCCAGTACTTC

size: -
V: TRBV5-5
D: TRBD1
J: TRBJ2-7
CDR3: CASSFWDRTYEQYF
DNA: TGTGCCAGCAGCTTTTGGGACAGAACCTACGAGCAGTACTTC

size: -
V: TRBV28
D: TRBD1
J: TRBJ2-7
CDR3: CASSPAQGAIYEQYF
DNA: TGTGCCAGCAGTCCCGCCCAGGGGGCCATCTACGAGCAGTACTTC

size: once
V: TRBV10-2
D: -
J: TRBJ2-7
CDR3: CASSVGRVSYEQYF
DNA: TGCGCCAGCAGTGTCGGTCGGGTGTCCTACGAGCAGTACTTC

size: -
V: TRBV28
D: -
J: TRBJ1-5
CDR3: CASSPNTGTQHF
DNA: TGTGCCAGCAGCCCCAATACAGGGACCCAGCATTTT

size: -
V: TRBV2
D: TRBD1
J: TRBJ2-3
CDR3: CASSEWTGADTQYF
DNA: TGTGCCAGCAGTGAGTGGACAGGGGCAGATACGCAGTATTTT

size: once
V: TRBV7-9
D: TRBD2
J: TRBJ2-3
CDR3: CASSFSSRGTDTQYF
DNA: TGTGCCAGCAGCTTCAGCTCGCGGGGGACAGATACGCAGTATTTT

size: few
V: TRBV5-4
D: -
J: TRBJ2-7
CDR3: CASSDRSISVYEQYF
DNA: TGTGCCAGCAGCGATCGATCGATTAGCGTCTACGAGCAGTACTTC

size: few
V: TRBV5-4
D: -
J: TRBJ1-2
CDR3: CASSLGEIYGYTF
DNA: TGTGCCAGCAGCTTGGGAGAAATCTATGGCTACACCTTC

size: -
V: TRBV11-2
D: TRBD1
J: TRBJ2-7
CDR3: CASSYRTGDPEQYF
DNA: TGTGCCAGCAGCTATCGGACAGGGGACCCCGAGCAGTACTTC

size: -
V: TRBV12-3/TRBV12-4
D: TRBD1
J: TRBJ1-1
CDR3: CASSSNRGTEAFF
DNA: TGTGCCAGCAGTTCCAACAGGGGTACTGAAGCTTTCTTT

size: once
V: TRBV7-2
D: TRBD1
J: TRBJ1-5
CDR3: CASSLIHRGGNQPQHF
DNA: TGTGCCAGCAGCTTAATCCACAGGGGTGGCAATCAGCCCCAGCATTTT

size: -
V: TRBV20-1
D: TRBD1
J: TRBJ1-1
CDR3: CSAPRQGAAFF
DNA: TGCAGTGCGCCCCGACAGGGGGCGGCTTTCTTT

size: -
V: TRBV5-6
D: -
J: TRBJ1-2
CDR3: CASHQGPLRGYTF
DNA: TGTGCCAGCCATCAGGGGCCTTTGAGAGGCTACACCTTC

size: -
V: TRBV7-8
D: TRBD1
J: TRBJ2-3
CDR3: CASSLARTGGVDTQYF
DNA: TGTGCCAGCAGCTTAGCGAGGACAGGGGGGGTGGATACGCAGTATTTT

size: few
V: TRBV29-1
D: -
J: TRBJ2-5
CDR3: CSVVGQTKTAQYF
DNA: TGCAGCGTTGTCGGACAGACCAAAACAGCCCAGTACTTC

size: -
V: TRBV15
D: -
J: TRBJ2-7
CDR3: CATSSPGGGRAYEQYF
DNA: TGTGCCACCAGCAGCCCCGGTGGCGGCCGCGCCTACGAGCAGTACTTC

size: -
V: TRBV4-2
D: -
J: TRBJ1-1
CDR3: CASSPGGTMNTEAFF
DNA: TGTGCCAGCAGCCCAGGTGGGACAATGAACACTGAAGCTTTCTTT

size: -
V: TRBV7-3
D: -
J: TRBJ2-5
CDR3: CASSLLIQETQYF
DNA: TGTGCCAGCAGCCTACTGATACAAGAGACCCAGTACTTC

size: -
V: TRBV19
D: -
J: TRBJ1-5
CDR3: CASSRQDQPQHF
DNA: TGTGCCAGTAGCCGACAGGATCAGCCCCAGCATTTT

size: -
V: TRBV28
D: -
J: TRBJ1-4
CDR3: CASSLTATNEKLFF
DNA: TGTGCCAGCAGTTTAACAGCAACTAATGAAAAACTGTTTTTT

size: -
V: TRBV12-3/TRBV12-4
D: -
J: TRBJ2-5
CDR3: CASRSGPQETQYF
DNA: TGTGCCAGCAGGTCCGGTCCCCAAGAGACCCAGTACTTC

size: -
V: TRBV4-1
D: TRBD2
J: TRBJ2-1
CDR3: CASSRTSGRYNEQFF
DNA: TGCGCCAGCAGCCGCACTAGCGGGAGGTACAATGAGCAGTTCTTC

size: -
V: TRBV6-1
D: -
J: TRBJ1-6
CDR3: CASSELAGGSDNSPLHF
DNA: TGTGCCAGCAGTGAATTGGCGGGTGGCAGCGATAATTCACCCCTCCACTTT

size: -
V: TRBV2
D: TRBD1
J: TRBJ2-7
CDR3: CASRQGETYEQYF
DNA: TGTGCCAGCAGACAGGGGGAAACCTACGAGCAGTACTTC

size: -
V: TRBV7-6
D: TRBD2
J: TRBJ2-3
CDR3: CASSLAGLAGGPSTDTQYF
DNA: TGTGCCAGCAGCTTAGCGGGACTAGCGGGAGGGCCCAGCACAGATACGCAGTATTTT

size: -
V: TRBV2
D: TRBD2
J: TRBJ2-2
CDR3: CASSHLGTSGKVGELFF
DNA: TGTGCCAGCAGTCACCTCGGGACTAGCGGGAAGGTCGGGGAGCTGTTTTTT

size: once
V: TRBV6-5
D: -
J: TRBJ1-2
CDR3: CASSWAEAGDGYTF
DNA: TGTGCCAGCAGTTGGGCGGAGGCAGGGGATGGCTACACCTTC

size: -
V: TRBV2
D: TRBD1
J: TRBJ2-7
CDR3: CASRDRGQEQYF
DNA: TGTGCCAGCAGGGACAGGGGGCAAGAGCAGTACTTC

size: -
V: TRBV7-8
D: -
J: TRBJ2-7
CDR3: CASSLEEKYEQYF
DNA: TGTGCCAGCAGCTTGGAGGAGAAATACGAGCAGTACTTC